This T cell receptor (beta chain) was identified during a study of T cell responses to AZD1222 COVID-19 vaccine. Profiling relied on immunoSEQ multiplex PCR, and the TCRdb table lists in-frame clones only, not all of them. The sample holds under 100,000 clones, 90% seen once. Notes on the study in general: Baseline seropositives among AZD1222 recipients totaled only five to seven. Spike-specific TCR breadth and depth both grew after two AZD1222 doses. Every sample of the repertoires postdated the peak T cell response. White British ancestry dominated among donors, who included more females, and clonal diversity was possibly underestimated.

A note on this clone: Antigen: not known.

The origin of this receptor is an adult in good health. Sequencing used peripheral blood, obtained on day 0 of AZD1222 vaccination.

CDR3 bases: TGTGCCAGCAGTTTATGGGGGTTAATGGATCACCTTCCCAATGAGCAGTTCTTC. Translation: CASSLWGLMDHLPNEQFF. The J gene is TRBJ2-1, the V gene TRBV28; unclear D gene. Germline V lookup: CDR1 MDHEN, CDR2 SYDVKM. The germline V and J ends were trimmed by 0 bases and 6 bases, with 21 bases remaining between them. The CDR3 covers 18 residues.